These T cell receptor beta chains were read from a single sample in a study of shared clonotypes between healthy human individuals. The table came from immunoSEQ multiplex PCR; TCRdb's copy has only in-frame clones and leaves some out. The sample holds approximately 460,000 clones, around 77% seen once. The specimen was PBMCs. The origin of the receptors is a woman aged 40 to 50 in good health. Some clones in this sample may be carry-over from other donors' samples. CDR3s include the opening cysteine and the closing phenylalanine or tryptophan.

v_gene | CDR3aa
TRBV9 | CASSVGGGSGNTIYF
TRBV6-1 | CASTWQGLDTEAFF
TRBV27 | CASSSQLAGGYEQYF
TRBV30 | CAWSGRGQMNTEAFF
TRBV19 | CASSMGLPNTEAFF
TRBV27 | CASSPWGLAGVNTGELFF
TRBV6-4 | CASSDPGQGKAFF
TRBV2 | CASSERAGHQPQHF
TRBV28 | CASRPTVASGRPYNEQFF
TRBV2 | CASSEDRATQYF
TRBV27 | CASSLWQGSSEAQYF
TRBV5-4 | CASSAGVGFQETQYF
TRBV12-5 | CASGKDAGTGDTEAFF
TRBV19 | CASSIRDTYGYTF
TRBV6-6 | CASRIGQINTEAFF
TRBV7-9 | CASSLDRLEQYF
TRBV6-6 | CASSYTGEETQYF
TRBV5-1 | CASSRTGTAVSGANVLTF
TRBV7-2 | CASRTYRGPYNEQFF
TRBV9 | CASSVAEGKAEQFF
TRBV9 | CASSGPSGNSEQYF
TRBV7-2 | CASSRDRGSYEQYF
TRBV27 | CASSSGTEQYF
TRBV2 | CASSVGGYGYTF
TRBV29-1 | CSVEAAGGPFGYEQYF
TRBV27 | CASSQGGLNYGYTF
TRBV11-2 | CASSLHRGPRYGYTF
TRBV4-3 | CASSQDATNEKLFF
TRBV14 | CASSRDRSSYEQYF
TRBV4-2 | CASSQSGGGTEAFF
TRBV7-8 | CASSLTRTGLVEKLFF
TRBV11-2 | CASSPQRGYGYTF
TRBV28 | CASSFASTAGGYEQYF
TRBV11-2 | CASSLGGTSGNNEQFF
TRBV5-1 | CASSQGWDQPQHF
TRBV28 | CASSLWQGANEQYF
TRBV4-1 | CASSQEEFRANEQYF
TRBV5-1 | CASSRLATGGTYEQYF
TRBV27 | CASSFGGTQPQHF
TRBV6-4 | CASSDSGGTRTGELFF
TRBV6-6 | CASSYRDSHEQFF
TRBV6-4 | CASSDSWGGTGELSF
TRBV7-3 | CASSPGAQETQYF
TRBV7-9 | CASSFYEKLFF
TRBV9 | CASSLRIGTEIYEQYF
TRBV11-2 | CASSLGDGTPNGNIQYF
TRBV20-1 | CSAMGLHF
TRBV12-5 | CASGLGTSGSAGELFF
TRBV4-2 | CASSRQGQGYGYTF
TRBV5-6 | CASSLDRTFGHEQFF
TRBV30 | CAWSVQGTYYGYTF
TRBV28 | CASSSRPDRNEQFF
TRBV16 | CASSPAGVNGEQYF
TRBV5-4 | CASSFQGSKNIQYF
TRBV5-1 | CASSPRDIYNEQFF
TRBV5-4 | CASRVESLLLAATDTQYF
TRBV30 | CAWSMTVNYGYTF
TRBV7-2 | CASSLRTGVYGYTF
TRBV9 | CASSVEGGVVAEQFF
TRBV29-1 | CSVARESYEQYF